These 12 T cell receptor beta chains originate from one sample sequenced in a study of T cell repertoires in cytomegalovirus infection. TCRdb redid the calling of the reads with MiXCR, one entry per CDR3 protein. The table includes hundreds of thousands of distinct CDR3 sequences, roughly 30% detected once. These receptors have no identified antigens. The material was cultured PBMCs, obtained from culture after CMV antigen stimulation. Every receptor here comes from a human donor in good health (CMV status not recorded). Some clones in this sample may be carry-over from other donors' samples.

A single count supports this clonotype. DNA of the CDR3: TGTGCCATCAGTGAGTCGACCCCAGGGGCTAATGAAAAACTGTTTTTT. Amino acids: CAISESTPGANEKLFF. This chain uses TRBV10-3 with TRBJ1-4; D possibly corresponds to TRBD1 (6 bases). V lost 0 bases and J lost 3, with 11 bases in between. Germline CDR1 is ENHRY and CDR2 is SYGVKD. The CDR3 has 16 amino acids.

This clonotype was detected only once. The chain employs TRBV6-6 and TRBJ2-1; 10 bases map to TRBD2. Germline V CDR1 and CDR2: MNHNY, SVGAGI (reference sequence). The CDR3 sequence is 17 residues long. V lost 2 bases to trimming and J lost 2 bases; unmatched junction nucleotides: 6. The CDR3 loop is CASSYRPGLATYNEQFF. The CDR3 DNA reads as TGTGCCAGCAGTTACCGGCCGGGACTAGCGACCTACAATGAGCAGTTCTTC.

V gene TRBV27 combines with J gene TRBJ2-1, with 8 nucleotides matching TRBD2. The junction had 5 bases not matched to a gene; V was cut back by 2 bases and J by 5 bases. The germline V gene has CDR1 MNHEY and CDR2 SMNVEV (reference sequence). The CDR3 has 15 residues. This CDR3 is CASSLGAGAHNEQFF. The CDR3, as DNA: TGTGCCAGCAGTTTAGGAGCGGGAGCCCACAATGAGCAGTTCTTC.

The rearrangement uses TRBV6-4 and TRBJ1-1; no clear D. V gave up 2 bases and J gave up 4 bases, with 14 bases separating them. In germline, CDR1 is MRHNA, CDR2 SNTAGT. The CDR3 loop spans 15 amino acids. The CDR3 DNA reads TGTGCCAGCAGTGACGGAATTGCGCCTGGCACTGAAGCTTTCTTT. Translated: CASSDGIAPGTEAFF.

The chain combines TRBV20-1 with TRBJ1-1; D is uncertain. Germline V gene lookup returns CDR1 DFQATT and CDR2 SNEGSKA (reference sequence). V was shortened by 8 bases and J by 4 bases, with 20 bases between the two germline ends. CDR3 size: 14 residues. CDR3 sequence: CSSRVLGKGTEAFF. CDR3 coding DNA: TGCAGTTCCCGGGTTCTCGGGAAGGGCACTGAAGCTTTCTTT.

This clonotype was seen more than once but under ten times. The rearrangement joins TRBV5-1 to TRBJ2-3; 7 nucleotides align to TRBD1. CDR3 length: 13 residues. V was pared by 4 bases and J by 5 bases, with 4 bases of the junction left unmatched. Germline values: CDR1 SGHRS, CDR2 YFSETQ. The CDR3 protein is CASSITGEDTQYF. The CDR3, as DNA: TGCGCCAGCAGCATCACAGGGGAAGATACGCAGTATTTT.

This clonotype was observed a handful of times. The V call is TRBV6-2 or TRBV6-3, the J call TRBJ2-1, with D perhaps TRBD2 (5 bases). Trimming left V 4 bases short and J 3 bases short, with 13 bases between. This CDR3 has 15 amino acids. Germline V lookup: CDR1 MNHEY, CDR2 SVGEGT. CDR3 sequence: CASSWISGFYNEQFF. The CDR3 DNA reads as TGTGCCAGCAGTTGGATTTCGGGATTCTACAATGAGCAGTTCTTC.

The J gene is TRBJ2-7, the V gene TRBV28, with D perhaps given as TRBD1 or TRBD2 (7 bases each). The germline CDR1 and CDR2 sequences are MDHEN and SYDVKM. CDR3 length: 13 residues. V was clipped by 4 bases and J by 6 bases, with 13 bases between them. As DNA, the CDR3 is TGTGCCAGCAGTTACTCAGGGGGGGGCGAGCAGTACTTC. Translated: CASSYSGGGEQYF. Supplemented by reference TRBV28 and TRBJ2-7, the full variable domain reads DVKVTQSSRYLVKRTGEKVFLECVQDMDHENMFWYRQDPGLGLRLIYFSYDVKMKEKGDIPEGYSVSREKKERFSLILESASTNQTSMYLCASSYSGGGEQYFGPGTRLTVT.

The chain recombines TRBV24-1 with TRBJ2-3; D is perhaps TRBD1 or TRBD2 (5 bases each). Germline V lookup: CDR1 KGHDR, CDR2 SFDVKD. CDR3 length equals 18 residues. The ends were cut back, 0 bases at V and 6 bases at J, with 21 bases in the middle. CDR3 residues: CATSDLQGPGTLPDTQYF. The CDR3 DNA is TGTGCCACCAGTGATTTGCAGGGTCCCGGGACCCTCCCTGATACGCAGTATTTT.

The sample holds a few counts of this clonotype. The V gene is TRBV2, the J gene TRBJ1-1, with no clear D. The V gene lost 1 base and the J gene lost 2 bases, with 8 bases spanning the gap. Germline-derived CDR1 and CDR2 are SNHLY and FYNNEI. The CDR3 contains 14 residues. CDR3 sequence: CASSEGEDNTEAFF. Here the CDR3 DNA reads TGTGCCAGCAGTGAAGGGGAGGATAACACTGAAGCTTTCTTT. The whole variable domain, filled in from reference TRBV2 and TRBJ1-1, reads EPEVTQTPSHQVTQMGQEVILRCVPISNHLYFYWYRQILGQKVEFLVSFYNNEISEKSEIFDDQFSVERPDGSNFTLKIRSTKLEDSAMYFCASSEGEDNTEAFFGQGTRLTVV.

The chain employs TRBV19 and TRBJ2-7, with D possibly being TRBD2 (5 bases). The germline V gene encodes CDR1 LNHDA and CDR2 SQIVND (reference sequence). The CDR3 runs to 14 residues. V was cut by 5 bases and J by 5 bases, with 16 bases left in between. CDR3 sequence: CASSGSAEGHEQYF. CDR3 nucleotide sequence: TGTGCCAGTAGTGGTTCTGCTGAGGGCCACGAGCAGTACTTC. The full variable domain, in which reference TRBV19 and TRBJ2-7 provide the parts outside the CDR3, is DGGITQSPKYLFRKEGQNVTLSCEQNLNHDAMYWYRQDPGQGLRLIYYSQIVNDFQKGDIAEGYSVSREKKESFPLTVTSAQKNPTAFYLCASSGSAEGHEQYFGPGTRLTVT.

The chain employs TRBV12-3 or TRBV12-4 and TRBJ1-5, with unresolved D. Trimming cost V 4 bases and J 4 bases, with 17 bases left between them. The CDR3 totals 16 residues. CDR3 nucleotides: TGTGCCAGCAGTTCTCTTTTTGTGGACGCTAATCAGCCCCAGCATTTT. This gives the protein CASSSLFVDANQPQHF.